A single sample gave rise to the 20 T cell receptor beta chains below, sequenced in a study of T cells after yellow fever vaccination (dated by TCRdb to between 2018 and 2020). The library was obtained by 5' RACE. Sequencing instrument: Illumina HiSeq 2500. TCRdb applied fastp at Q25 and MiXCR to the public reads, then kept only in-frame beta chains. Each CDR3 protein gets just one entry, which takes the most common genes and DNA from the rows behind it. Across this sample there are approximately 550,000 distinct CDR3 sequences, with roughly 19% seen only once. The top ten clonotypes cover about 13% of the sample. The treatment or condition label for this specimen denotes: live attenuated yellow fever vaccine strain. This sample comprised PBMCs, obtained 15 days after the yellow fever booster vaccination. The receptors come from a man aged 25 to 45 who received the YFV17D yellow fever vaccine.

The J gene is TRBJ2-5, the V gene TRBV4-3; the D gene could be TRBD1 or TRBD2 (5 bases each). Germline loops: CDR1 LGHNA, CDR2 YSLEER. The V gene lost 0 bases and the J gene lost 5 bases, with 13 bases spanning the gap. The CDR3 is made up of 15 amino acids. CDR3 DNA sequence: TGCGCCAGCAGCCAAGAGGGACGGAGGATGGAGACCCAGTACTTC. It yields the protein CASSQEGRRMETQYF.

The V gene is TRBV19, the J gene TRBJ1-1; 10 bases are shared with TRBD1. The CDR3 sequence is 16 residues long. The V gene end was trimmed by 3 bases and the J gene end by 2 bases; junction bases not matched to a gene: 6. In germline, CDR1 is LNHDA, CDR2 SQIVND (reference sequence). The DNA for the CDR3 is TGTGCCAGTAGTATCCGGGACAGGGGCTACAACACTGAAGCTTTCTTT. It yields the protein CASSIRDRGYNTEAFF.

In its sample, this clonotype was seen a few times. V and J are TRBV24-1 and TRBJ1-1; no clear D gene. The CDR3 loop spans 12 amino acids. From germline, CDR1 is KGHDR and CDR2 SFDVKD. Trimming shortened V by 5 bases and J by 1 base, and 4 bases separated the two germline ends. The CDR3 loop is CATSGRNTEAFF. CDR3 bases: TGTGCCACCAGTGGGCGGAACACTGAAGCTTTCTTT.

In its sample, this clonotype was seen a few times. The chain is built from TRBV19 and TRBJ2-7; D is ambiguous. The CDR3 consists of 13 residues. The V gene lost 4 bases and the J gene lost 3 bases, with 10 bases spanning the gap. The germline CDR1 and CDR2 sequences are LNHDA and SQIVND (reference sequence). The CDR3 loop is CASSRGRNYEQYF. CDR3 coding DNA: TGTGCCAGTAGTAGAGGCAGGAACTACGAGCAGTACTTC.

The chain recombines TRBV20-1 with TRBJ1-6; TRBD1 is a possible D gene (5 bases). The germline V gene has CDR1 DFQATT and CDR2 SNEGSKA (reference sequence). V was shortened by 3 bases and J by 10 bases, with 13 bases between the two germline ends. The CDR3 runs to 13 residues. CDR3: CSASLDRQSPLHF. In nucleotides, the CDR3 is TGCAGTGCTAGCCTTGACAGACAGTCACCCCTCCACTTT.

This clonotype has only a few counts. The gene calls are TRBV29-1 and TRBJ2-1; 10 nucleotides align to TRBD2. V shed 7 bases, J shed 7 bases, and the junction held 4 bases outside the gene matches. In germline, CDR1 is SQVTM, CDR2 ANQGSEA. The CDR3 contains 12 residues. The CDR3: CSDRTSGNEQFF. For the CDR3, the DNA is TGCAGCGACAGGACTAGCGGTAATGAGCAGTTCTTC.

This clonotype was picked up a small number of times. This chain connects TRBV20-1 to TRBJ2-5, with D perhaps TRBD2 (6 bases). Trimming pared 7 bases from V and 3 bases from J, leaving 6 bases between. Germline loops: CDR1 DFQATT, CDR2 SNEGSKA (reference sequence). The CDR3 spans 10 residues. The CDR3 loop reads CSGREETQYF. The CDR3 bases are TGCAGTGGGAGGGAAGAGACCCAGTACTTC.

The rearrangement links TRBV18 to TRBJ2-1; TRBD2 is a possible D gene (6 bases). The CDR3 sequence is 11 residues long. Trimming took off 8 bases at V and 10 bases at J, with 12 bases between the two ends. CDR1 KGHSH and CDR2 LQKENI come from the germline V gene. The CDR3 region is CASAASEEQFF. The CDR3 bases are TGTGCCAGCGCGGCTAGCGAGGAGCAGTTCTTC.

This clonotype has a handful of counts. The chain recombines TRBV12-3 or TRBV12-4 with TRBJ2-7; D unclear. Trimming pared 6 bases from V and 3 bases from J, leaving 6 bases between. The length of the CDR3 is 11 residues. CDR3 bases: TGTGCCAGCAGCCATTACTACGAGCAGTACTTC. It is translated as CASSHYYEQYF.

V is TRBV7-2 and J is TRBJ1-1; D possibly corresponds to TRBD1 (5 bases). Germline CDR1 SGHTA, CDR2 FQGNSA. This CDR3 has 15 amino acids. V dropped 0 bases and J dropped 5 bases, with 13 bases sitting between them. In nucleotides, the CDR3 is TGTGCCAGCAGCTTAGCTGTCAGGGTCGAGACTGAAGCTTTCTTT. It is translated as CASSLAVRVETEAFF.

J is TRBJ2-1 and V is TRBV15; 15 nucleotides align to TRBD2. Per germline, CDR1 LNHNV and CDR2 YYDKDF (reference sequence). V trimming: 1 base; J trimming: 6 bases; junction bases outside the gene matches: 1. The CDR3 totals 16 residues. The CDR3 DNA reads TGTGCCACCAGCAGAGCGGGACTAGCGGGAGGCAATGAGCAGTTCTTC. Its protein product is CATSRAGLAGGNEQFF.

This chain uses TRBV7-2 with TRBJ2-2; a possible D gene is TRBD2 (6 bases). V lost 3 bases, J lost 1 base, and 12 bases lay in between. The V gene's germline CDR1 is SGHTA and CDR2 FQGNSA. The CDR3 runs 16 residues. The chain's CDR3 is CASSFGGSKNTGELFF. CDR3 nucleotides: TGTGCCAGCAGCTTTGGGGGGAGCAAGAACACCGGGGAGCTGTTTTTT. Together with reference TRBV7-2 and TRBJ2-2, the CDR3 gives the full variable domain: GAGVSQSPSNKVTEKGKDVELRCDPISGHTALYWYRQSLGQGLEFLIYFQGNSAPDKSGLPSDRFSAERTGGSVSTLTIQRTQQEDSAVYLCASSFGGSKNTGELFFGEGSRLTVL.

The rearrangement joins TRBV20-1 to TRBJ2-7; D is ambiguous. Per germline, CDR1 DFQATT and CDR2 SNEGSKA (reference sequence). The CDR3 has 12 residues. V was cut by 3 bases and J by 3 bases, with 9 bases left in between. The CDR3 region is CSASPANYEQYF. The CDR3 DNA is TGCAGTGCTAGTCCGGCCAACTACGAGCAGTACTTC.

The CDR3 sequence is CATSRDRGELFF. CDR3 in DNA: TGTGCCACCAGCAGAGACCGCGGGGAGCTGTTTTTT. This chain uses TRBV15 with TRBJ2-2; no definite D call. Trimming stripped 0 bases from V and 7 bases from J, with 3 bases between. There are 12 residues in the CDR3. The V gene's germline CDR1 is LNHNV and CDR2 YYDKDF (reference sequence).

The CDR3 DNA is TGTGCCATCAGTGAGGACCCTAATTCACCCCTCCACTTT. Translation gives CAISEDPNSPLHF. The V call is TRBV10-3, the J call TRBJ1-6; the D is unclear. With 2 bases removed from V and 6 bases from J, the gap between germline ends came to 5 bases. This CDR3 region has 13 residues. CDR1 and CDR2 from the germline V gene are ENHRY and SYGVKD.

In this sample, this clonotype turned up a few times. The chain joins TRBV20-1 to TRBJ2-7; possibly TRBD2 for D (7 bases). V dropped 6 bases and J dropped 3 bases, with 18 bases sitting between them. Looked up from germline, CDR1 is DFQATT and CDR2 is SNEGSKA (reference sequence). The CDR3 runs 14 residues. This CDR3 is CSAQSAGANYEQYF. The CDR3 DNA reads as TGCAGTGCGCAGTCGGCGGGGGCCAACTACGAGCAGTACTTC.

The V gene is TRBV11-2, the J gene TRBJ2-2, with 12 bases identical to TRBD2. The junction had 14 bases not matched to a gene; V was cut back by 5 bases and J by 1 base. The CDR3 is 20 amino acids. Germline values: CDR1 SGHAT, CDR2 FQNNGV. The CDR3 is CASSTRLAGVGGRNTGELFF. CDR3 DNA sequence: TGTGCCAGCAGCACTCGACTAGCGGGAGTAGGAGGAAGGAACACCGGGGAGCTGTTTTTT.

This clonotype was counted between two and nine times. The rearrangement joins TRBV30 to TRBJ2-3; weak D call: TRBD2 (6 bases). Trimming pared 8 bases from V and 5 bases from J, leaving 17 bases between. Germline V gene lookup returns CDR1 GTSNPN and CDR2 SVGIG (reference sequence). The CDR3 length is 13 residues. CDR3: CAGTSTTRDTQYF. The CDR3 nucleotides are TGTGCCGGGACTTCGACAACCAGAGATACGCAGTATTTT.

This sequence joins TRBV2 and TRBJ2-2; TRBD1 agrees at 7 bases. CDR1 is SNHLY, CDR2 FYNNEI, per germline. The CDR3 is made up of 13 amino acids. V shed 8 bases and J 8 bases; nucleotides not matched to a gene: 8. CDR3 region: CASGGQHVGELFF. The CDR3 DNA follows: TGTGCCAGCGGGGGACAGCATGTGGGGGAGCTGTTTTTT.

In this sample, this clonotype turned up a few times. The chain recombines TRBV7-2 with TRBJ2-1; 13 bases line up with TRBD2. This CDR3 has 15 residues. Germline CDR1 SGHTA, CDR2 FQGNSA. V was pared by 6 bases and J by 7 bases, with 6 bases of the junction left unmatched. The CDR3 DNA follows: TGTGCCAGCAGGAGGACTAGCGGGGGTGTTAATGAGCAGTTCTTC. Residues: CASRRTSGGVNEQFF. Complete variable domain (other parts from reference TRBV7-2 and TRBJ2-1): GAGVSQSPSNKVTEKGKDVELRCDPISGHTALYWYRQSLGQGLEFLIYFQGNSAPDKSGLPSDRFSAERTGGSVSTLTIQRTQQEDSAVYLCASRRTSGGVNEQFFGPGTRLTVL.